These 18 T cell receptor beta chains were all obtained from the same sample, sequenced in a study of early T cells in non-severe SARS-CoV-2 infection. TCRdb reanalysed the 5' RACE reads using MiXCR and keeps one entry per CDR3 protein. In the table there are 98,000 or so distinct CDR3 sequences, roughly 12% of which are singletons. The specimen comprised whole blood, sampled at baseline. The receptors derive from an adult who was a healthcare worker with PCR-confirmed SARS-CoV-2 infection or an uninfected control (not recorded which).

This rearrangement joins TRBV9 to TRBJ2-5, with 9 positions matching TRBD2. Germline V gene lookup returns CDR1 SGDLS and CDR2 YYNGEE. Trimming took 0 bases from V and 2 from J; bases not matched to a gene: 5. The CDR3 is 16 amino acids. For the CDR3, the DNA is TGTGCCAGCAGCGTAGTAGGGACTAGCCCACAAGAGACCCAGTACTTC. Translating it yields CASSVVGTSPQETQYF. The whole variable domain, remainder taken from reference TRBV9 and TRBJ2-5, is DSGVTQTPKHLITATGQRVTLRCSPRSGDLSVYWYQQSLDQGLQFLIQYYNGEERAKGNILERFSAQQFPDLHSELNLSSLELGDSALYFCASSVVGTSPQETQYFGPGTRLLVL.

This chain uses TRBV9 with TRBJ2-5; D may be TRBD2 (6 bases). CDR1 is SGDLS, CDR2 YYNGEE, per germline. V was clipped by 0 bases and J by 4 bases, with 16 bases between them. CDR3 length equals 16 residues. The CDR3 is CASSVDSGGTIETQYF. CDR3 bases: TGTGCCAGCAGCGTAGATAGCGGAGGAACGATAGAGACCCAGTACTTC.

This clonotype has ten or more counts. The rearrangement uses TRBV24-1 and TRBJ2-7, with D perhaps assigned TRBD1 or TRBD2 (6 bases each). With 4 bases removed from V and 9 bases from J, the gap between germline ends came to 21 bases. The germline V gene encodes CDR1 KGHDR and CDR2 SFDVKD. The CDR3 loop spans 15 amino acids. CDR3 nucleotide sequence: TGTGCCACCAGTGACGCCCCTGACAGGAGGAGGGGGCAGTACTTC. Its protein product is CATSDAPDRRRGQYF.

This sequence joins TRBV14 and TRBJ1-2; perhaps TRBD1 as D (6 bases). V dropped 3 bases and J dropped 4 bases, with 9 bases sitting between them. The CDR3 totals 13 residues. Germline V gene sequence: CDR1 SGHDN, CDR2 FVKESK. The CDR3 sequence is CASSHSQGYGYTF. DNA for the CDR3: TGTGCCAGCAGCCACTCACAGGGCTATGGCTACACCTTC.

The chain links TRBV12-3 or TRBV12-4 to TRBJ2-2, with 8 bases aligning to TRBD2. There are 18 residues in the CDR3. With V trimmed by 6 bases and J by 4 bases, 16 bases remained unmatched. The CDR3, as DNA: TGTGCCAGCAGCCTGGCGTTCGCCGGGGGGGCGAGCACCGGGGAGCTGTTTTTT. Protein product: CASSLAFAGGASTGELFF.

In this sample, this clonotype turned up many times. V is TRBV5-1 and J is TRBJ1-1; D gene unclear. Trimming removed 4 bases from V and 10 bases from J, with 17 bases in between. Germline lookup yields CDR1 SGHRS and CDR2 YFSETQ. This CDR3 comprises 13 residues. DNA for the CDR3: TGCGCCAGCAGCGCCAAAGACACCGCTGGAGCTTTCTTT. Protein sequence: CASSAKDTAGAFF.

This clonotype was found many times. The V gene is TRBV19, the J gene TRBJ2-7; 10 nucleotides agree with TRBD2. The CDR3 consists of 19 residues. J was trimmed by 2 bases and V by 5 bases; bases with no gene match: 18. Germline V gene sequence: CDR1 LNHDA, CDR2 SQIVND (reference sequence). In DNA, the CDR3 is TGTGCCAGTAGTCCCAGGAGGCTAGCGGGAGTATTGAGTACCTACGAGCAGTACTTC. It codes for CASSPRRLAGVLSTYEQYF.

This clonotype has more than one count but fewer than ten. The chain has TRBV5-6 and TRBJ2-7, with D perhaps matching TRBD1 (5 bases). Germline values: CDR1 SGHDT, CDR2 YYEEEE. V lost 4 bases, J lost 4 bases, and 15 bases lay in between. This CDR3 region has 14 residues. CDR3: CASSPDGREYEQYF. The DNA for the CDR3 is TGTGCCAGCAGCCCGGACGGCAGGGAATACGAGCAGTACTTC.

The chain is built from TRBV3-1 and TRBJ2-4; TRBD1 or TRBD2 may be the D gene (5 bases each). V was clipped by 1 base and J by 0 bases, with 13 bases between them. From germline, CDR1 is LGHDT and CDR2 YNNKEL (reference sequence). This CDR3 has 17 amino acids. For the CDR3, the DNA is TGTGCCAGCAGCCAAGGGGGACGGGAAGTAGCCAAAAACATTCAGTACTTC. Translated, it gives CASSQGGREVAKNIQYF.

This chain links TRBV30 with TRBJ1-4; no firm D call. This CDR3 region has 13 residues. The ends were cut back, 3 bases at V and 5 bases at J, with 10 bases in the middle. The germline V gene encodes CDR1 GTSNPN and CDR2 SVGIG (reference sequence). In DNA, the CDR3 is TGTGCCTGGAGGGACTCTTGGAATGAAAAACTGTTTTTT. This encodes CAWRDSWNEKLFF. Using reference TRBV30 and TRBJ1-4 for the parts outside the CDR3, the full variable domain is SQTIHQWPATLVQPVGSPLSLECTVEGTSNPNLYWYRQAAGRGLQLLFYSVGIGQISSEVPQNLSASRPQDRQFILSSKKLLLSDSGFYLCAWRDSWNEKLFFGSGTQLSVL.

The chain combines TRBV11-2 with TRBJ1-1, with a tentative D call TRBD1 (5 bases). The germline V and J ends were trimmed by 2 bases and 8 bases, with 12 bases remaining between them. This CDR3 contains 13 residues. The germline CDR1 and CDR2 sequences are SGHAT and FQNNGV. Here the CDR3 reads CASSLSAGLEAFF. The CDR3 DNA follows: TGTGCCAGCAGCTTATCCGCAGGGTTGGAAGCTTTCTTT.

This clonotype occurred a few times. The DNA of the CDR3 is TGTGCCAGCAGACTCGGGGGATGGGTAAATGAGCAGTTCTTC. Amino acid sequence: CASRLGGWVNEQFF. The chain uses TRBV27 and TRBJ2-1, with D tentatively TRBD2 (6 bases). The germline gives CDR1 MNHEY, CDR2 SMNVEV (reference sequence). The length of the CDR3 is 14 residues. V lost 6 bases and J lost 7, with 16 bases in between.

This clonotype was recorded a few times. The chain has TRBV11-2 and TRBJ2-1, with no clear D. Germline V lookup: CDR1 SGHAT, CDR2 FQNNGV. V was pared by 2 bases and J by 5 bases, with 7 bases between. The CDR3 loop spans 13 amino acids. CDR3 sequence reads: CASSLNRNNEQFF. CDR3 nucleotides: TGTGCCAGCAGCTTAAATCGCAACAATGAGCAGTTCTTC.

The sample holds many counts of this clonotype. This rearrangement joins TRBV20-1 to TRBJ1-6; no definite D call. Germline CDR1 and CDR2: DFQATT and SNEGSKA (reference sequence). Trimming removed 2 bases at V and 15 bases at J, with 11 bases between. The CDR3 totals 11 residues. The CDR3 DNA reads as TGCAGTGCTAGACGGGGATCTCTCCTCCACTTT. Its translation: CSARRGSLLHF.

The table lists this clonotype with a few counts. The V call is TRBV12-3 or TRBV12-4, the J call TRBJ1-6, with D perhaps TRBD1 (6 bases). The CDR3 contains 14 residues. V gave up 3 bases and J gave up 6 bases, with 9 bases separating them. The CDR3 bases are TGTGCCAGCAGTTTGAGGGGGGGTAATTCACCCCTCCACTTT. Its protein is CASSLRGGNSPLHF.

V is TRBV11-3 and J is TRBJ2-3; 9 bases match TRBD2. CDR1 is SGHNT and CDR2 is YENEEA in the germline V gene. The V and J ends lost 5 bases and 4 bases, in that order; junction bases with no gene match: 13. The CDR3 spans 17 residues. The CDR3 DNA reads TGTGCCAGCAGCACGACCCGAGCGGGACTAGCTTCAGATACGCAGTATTTT. As protein: CASSTTRAGLASDTQYF.

The J gene is TRBJ2-1, the V gene TRBV10-3, with 10 bases aligning to TRBD2. The CDR3 has 16 residues. Germline V CDR1 and CDR2: ENHRY, SYGVKD. The J segment lost 6 bases and the V segment lost 0 bases, leaving 5 bases of the junction unmatched. This CDR3 reads CAISESPSGSFNEQFF. The CDR3 nucleotides are TGTGCCATCAGTGAGTCTCCTAGCGGGAGCTTCAATGAGCAGTTCTTC.

This clonotype was recorded a few times. J is TRBJ1-6 and V is TRBV3-1; D unclear. CDR1 is LGHDT, CDR2 YNNKEL, per germline (reference sequence). CDR3 length equals 13 residues. The ends were cut back, 5 bases at V and 9 bases at J, with 11 bases in the middle. CDR3 amino acids: CASSEYDGSPLHF. DNA for the CDR3: TGTGCCAGCAGCGAGTACGACGGTTCACCCCTCCACTTT.